The entry below gives a single TCR delta chain sequence along with its context. What it recognizes is unknown. The V gene's germline CDR1 is TSWWSYY and CDR2 QGS. The V gene lost 1 base and the J gene lost 0 bases, with 27 bases spanning the gap. The CDR3 length is 21 residues. The data were obtained in a study of Vδ1+ human thymocytes. General observations from the study: Thymic TRG and TRD repertoires appeared highly polyclonal, with Gaussian CDR3 length distributions. Despite high sort purity, roughly 20% of thymic T cell receptor delta sequences were Vdelta2.

The template was reverse-transcribed extracted RNA. CDR3 amplicons came from multiplex PCR with pooled V-gene forward and constant-region reverse primers. TCRdb reapplied CATT to the multiplex PCR reads. This repertoire shows 20,000 to 25,000 delta-chain clones, 8.1% found once; its top ten account for less than 1%. Source material: Vdelta1+ gamma-delta thymocytes from the thymus. The subset here: FACS-sorted CD3+ TCRalphabeta- TCRVdelta1+ TCRVdelta2- thymocytes. The gene calls are TRDV1 and TRDJ1; tentatively, D is TRDD2 or TRDD3 (8 bases each). The sequence came from a child less than two years old who had congenital heart surgery. For the CDR3, the DNA is TGTGCTCTTGGGGAACCCTTCCTAGACTGGGGGTTGATCTCGTACACCGATAAACTCATCTTT. Its protein product is CALGEPFLDWGLISYTDKLIF.